This T cell receptor (beta chain) is drawn from a study of OX40 agonist ivuxolimab in advanced cancers. Turning to the study itself: The study treated patients with ivuxolimab, an agonistic anti-OX40 (CD134) antibody. Participants could have had prior anti-PD-1, anti-PD-L1 or anti-CTLA-4 therapy, and around 40% had some.

Patients who had autoimmune disease history or got systemic immunosuppression were left out. Looked up from germline, CDR1 is MNHNY and CDR2 is SVGAGI (reference sequence). V dropped 0 bases and J dropped 0; count of bases not matched to a gene: 5. The CDR3 covers 16 residues. For this clone: The antigen is not known.

Notes on the study in general: Some nonresponders also had low normalized T-cell clonal expansion.

Profiled with immunoSEQ multiplex PCR; TCRdb holds only in-frame clones, not every one. There are about 60,000 clones in the sample; around 90% occur only once, and more than 15% lies in the top ten. V and J are TRBV6-6 and TRBJ2-7, with 7 bases aligning to TRBD1. This TCR derives from an adult with an advanced solid tumor such as melanoma, head and neck, liver or kidney cancer. This specimen was CD4+ or CD8+ T cells sorted from blood, taken in a trial of the OX40 agonist ivuxolimab. CDR3 bases: TGTGCCAGCAGTTACTCAGGGGGCCTTAGCTCCTACGAGCAGTACTTC. Translated: CASSYSGGLSSYEQYF.